This entry features one T cell receptor (beta chain) sequence. The Seattle patients joined while their infection was active and were tracked longitudinally afterward. Authors' methods: Reference gene primer amplification yielded estimated nucleated cell counts. The assay was immunoSEQ multiplex PCR, and TCRdb's table has in-frame clones only and misses some. V and J calls and clone size are given by that table; D and trimming were obtained from the DNA. This table has roughly 410,000 clones, 75% to 90% appearing once. This CDR3 spans 15 amino acids. CDR1 is LNHNV, CDR2 YYDKDF, per germline (reference sequence). Between the trimmed V and J ends, which lost 1 base and 1 base, there was a span of 11 bases. This specimen belongs to a study of blood T cell repertoires in COVID-19. Study-wide background: Material from acute and convalescent COVID-19 was sourced from the United States, Italy and Spain. Sources were T cells, B-cell-depleted T cells, or PBMCs; the material itself was cDNA or gDNA.

The chain recombines TRBV15 with TRBJ2-7; weak D call: TRBD2 (6 bases). Input material: peripheral blood. The sequence derives from a woman in her forties with COVID-19, enrolled during active disease. The chain's CDR3 is CATSRGRGGSYEQYF. The CDR3 region has the DNA TGTGCCACCAGCAGAGGGAGGGGCGGGTCCTACGAGCAGTACTTC.